What follows is one T cell receptor (beta chain) and its context. Its antigen is still unknown. These data belong to a study of blood T cells in healthy people across ages. Study information: Every two T cells gave about one barcoded beta molecule via template switching.

Study-wide results and limits: Comparison with aged donors showed that long-lived donors had more naive CD4+ cells and higher diversity.

Germline CDR1 reads WSHSY; CDR2 reads SAAADI. The ends lost 3 bases at V and 4 bases at J; junction bases unmatched: 5. The CDR3 extends over 14 amino acids. A second roughly 6 to 11 cycle PCR used barcoded and J-beta primers. Each sample yielded at least 2.5 million CDR3-containing paired-end reads. TCRdb itself ran the 5' RACE reads through MiXCR, one entry per CDR3 protein. The sample lists about 2 million distinct CDR3 sequences, about 50% seen once, with less than 2.5% in the top ten. This chain connects TRBV10-2 to TRBJ1-1; the match to TRBD1 covers 7 bases. The TCR comes from a woman in her thirties or forties in good health. Sequenced input: blood. This CDR3 reads CASSDLQGITEAFF. CDR3 coding DNA: TGCGCCAGCAGTGATTTACAGGGGATCACTGAAGCTTTCTTT.